The rows below give T cell receptor beta chains drawn from one sample of a study. Via MiXCR, TCRdb re-called the 5' RACE reads, giving one row per CDR3 protein. This sample has 62,000 or so distinct CDR3 sequences, with almost 30% found just once. Sequenced material: tumor-infiltrating naive CD4+ T cells sorted from the breast tumor. The receptors derive from a female donor with breast cancer. Each CDR3 is given with its conserved first and last residue. The order of the fields is V gene, clone size, J gene, D gene, CDR3 DNA, CDR3 protein. D genes are given only for firm matches. Clone size is stated in some rows and not others, as once, few, many or a class when expanded.

TRBV27,.,TRBJ2-7,TRBD2,TGTGCCAGCAGAAGAGGGACTAGCGCCGACTACGGGCAGTACTTC,CASRRGTSADYGQYF
TRBV10-3,.,TRBJ2-7,TRBD1,TGTGCCATCAGGGAAAACAGGGGGCTCACCTACGAGCAGTACTTC,CAIRENRGLTYEQYF
TRBV4-1,.,TRBJ2-7,TRBD1,TGCGCCAGCAGCCAAAAAGTTACGGGGACAGAGGCCTACGAGCAGTACTTC,CASSQKVTGTEAYEQYF
TRBV7-2,few,TRBJ1-5,.,TGTGCCAGCAGCTTGGACAGTTATAGCAATCAGCCCCAGCATTTT,CASSLDSYSNQPQHF
TRBV7-3,many,TRBJ1-2,.,TGTGCCAGCAGCTTAACTACAGGGATAGGCTACACCTTC,CASSLTTGIGYTF
TRBV18,.,TRBJ2-7,.,TGTGCCAGCTCACCAGGCTCGGGGAGGTCCGAGCAGTACTTC,CASSPGSGRSEQYF
TRBV7-2,many,TRBJ2-7,.,TGTGCCAGCAGCTTAGAAGCTGAATACGAGCAGTACTTC,CASSLEAEYEQYF
TRBV6-2/TRBV6-3,few,TRBJ2-2,.,TGTGCCAGCAGCCGGTACGACACCGGGGAGCTGTTTTTT,CASSRYDTGELFF
TRBV6-5,few,TRBJ2-7,.,TGTGCCAGCAGTTCCGACTCGAGCTCCTACGAGCAGTACTTC,CASSSDSSSYEQYF
TRBV6-5,few,TRBJ1-2,.,TGTGCCAGCAGTAAGCCTAGCTATGGCTACACCTTC,CASSKPSYGYTF
TRBV4-3,.,TRBJ1-2,TRBD1,TGCGCCAGCAGCCAAGCCAGGGGGCTAGGCGGCTACACCTTC,CASSQARGLGGYTF
TRBV4-2,few,TRBJ1-5,.,TGTGCCAGCAGCCAAGCCGGAGGGGATCAGCCCCAGCATTTT,CASSQAGGDQPQHF
TRBV28,few,TRBJ1-2,.,TGTGCCAACAGCCGGGCAGGCGATGGCTACACCTTC,CANSRAGDGYTF
TRBV28,.,TRBJ2-5,TRBD1,TGTGCCGGTAAGACTGCAATGGCCCGGGACAGAAAAGAGACCCAGTACTTC,CAGKTAMARDRKETQYF
TRBV29-1,few,TRBJ1-2,.,TGCAGCGTTGAAGGAGGGAAAAGGGGCGCGGATGGCTACACCTTC,CSVEGGKRGADGYTF
TRBV4-3,few,TRBJ1-1,.,TGCGCCAGCAGCCACATAGGGAGCCAATGGATTGAAGCTTTCTTT,CASSHIGSQWIEAFF
TRBV28,.,TRBJ1-2,TRBD1,TGTGCCAGCACACAGGGGGCGGAATACTATGGCTACACCTTC,CASTQGAEYYGYTF
TRBV4-1,.,TRBJ2-1,.,TGCGCCAGCAGCCAAGATCTTTGGAGCTCCTACAATGAGCAGTTCTTC,CASSQDLWSSYNEQFF
TRBV5-5,many,TRBJ2-7,TRBD2,TGTGCCAGCAGCCATCGGGTAGCGGGAAGATACGAGCAGTACTTC,CASSHRVAGRYEQYF
TRBV4-2,.,TRBJ2-5,TRBD2,TGTGCCAGCGGCCAAGATCGGACTAGCGGGGGAGAGACCCAGTACTTC,CASGQDRTSGGETQYF
TRBV5-6,few,TRBJ2-2,.,TGTGCCAGCAGCTTGGTCTACGGAAACACCGGGGAGCTGTTTTTT,CASSLVYGNTGELFF
TRBV5-1,few,TRBJ1-6,.,TGCGCCAGCAGCTCGCAAACGGGGGCGGATTCACCCCTCCACTTT,CASSSQTGADSPLHF
TRBV5-1,few,TRBJ1-5,.,TGCGCCAGCAGCTTGGATCCGGGTAGCAATCAGCCCCAGCATTTT,CASSLDPGSNQPQHF
TRBV7-2,.,TRBJ1-4,TRBD1,TGTGCCAGCAGCCGAGGGTCAGGGGGCCCTGAAAAACTGTTTTTT,CASSRGSGGPEKLFF
TRBV7-2,few,TRBJ1-5,.,TGTGCCAGCAGCTTAGCCCCAGGCCAGTCAAATCAGCCCCAGCATTTT,CASSLAPGQSNQPQHF
TRBV9,.,TRBJ2-7,TRBD1,TGTGCCAGCAGCGTAACGGGACAGACCTACGAGCAGTACTTC,CASSVTGQTYEQYF
TRBV29-1,many,TRBJ2-5,.,TGCAGCGTCCGGGCAGGCGTACAAGAGACCCAGTACTTC,CSVRAGVQETQYF
TRBV4-2,.,TRBJ2-2,.,TGTGCCAGCAGCCAAGACCGCTCGGCGAGGTCTCGCACCGGGGAGCTGTTTTTT,CASSQDRSARSRTGELFF
TRBV5-1,few,TRBJ2-2,.,TGCGCCAGCAGCTTGGCCGGGACGGTCAACACCGGGGAGCTGTTTTTT,CASSLAGTVNTGELFF
TRBV15,few,TRBJ2-7,TRBD1,TGTGCCACCAGCGGGGTCCTTGGACAGGGGGCGTCCTACGAGCAGTACTTC,CATSGVLGQGASYEQYF
TRBV20-1,medium-sized,TRBJ2-1,.,TGCACCCCCATGACACCACCTAGGAATGAGCAGTTCTTC,CTPMTPPRNEQFF
TRBV7-2,few,TRBJ1-1,.,TGTGCCAGCAGACAAACCGATGGGAGTGAAGCTTTCTTT,CASRQTDGSEAFF
TRBV20-1,many,TRBJ1-5,.,TGCAGTGCTAGAGTTGGGGAGGGATATCAGCCCCAGCATTTT,CSARVGEGYQPQHF
TRBV20-1,.,TRBJ1-2,.,TGCAGTGCTAGTCCTTCGGGACACAACTTGGGCTACACCTTC,CSASPSGHNLGYTF
TRBV7-2,.,TRBJ2-1,.,TGTGCCAGCAGCTTAGCGCTAGACTTCTACAATGAGCAGTTCTTC,CASSLALDFYNEQFF
TRBV20-1,.,TRBJ1-6,.,TGCAGTGCTAGAGATGTGACAGGACATAATTCACCCCTCCACTTT,CSARDVTGHNSPLHF
TRBV30,few,TRBJ1-1,.,TGTGCCTGGAGTGATCGGGGGGCTTTCTTT,CAWSDRGAFF
TRBV5-5,few,TRBJ2-3,TRBD2,TGTGCCAGCAGCTTCACCGGGAGGGACACAGATACGCAGTATTTT,CASSFTGRDTDTQYF
TRBV12-3/TRBV12-4,.,TRBJ1-5,.,TGTGCCAGCAGCCCAGGGAATCAGCCCCAGCATTTT,CASSPGNQPQHF
TRBV20-1,.,TRBJ2-3,.,TGCAGTGCTAGAGCAGCGGTTAGCACAGATACGCAGTATTTT,CSARAAVSTDTQYF
TRBV15,.,TRBJ1-1,.,TGTGCCACCAGCAGAGCCTTAGGGGAGGAAGCTTTCTTT,CATSRALGEEAFF
TRBV20-1,.,TRBJ2-1,TRBD2,TGCAGTGCTAGAGAGGCTAGCGGGAGGTTGAATGAGCAGTTCTTC,CSAREASGRLNEQFF
TRBV12-3/TRBV12-4,many,TRBJ1-1,.,TGTGCCAGCAGTTTAGGGTGGACTGAAGCTTTCTTT,CASSLGWTEAFF
TRBV6-1,many,TRBJ2-7,TRBD2,TGTGCCAGCAGTGAGATAGGGGAGGGATCCTACGAGCAGTACTTC,CASSEIGEGSYEQYF
TRBV2,.,TRBJ1-6,.,TGTGCCAGCAGCAGGGCAGCTAATCCACCCCTCCACTTT,CASSRAANPPLHF
TRBV2,.,TRBJ2-2,.,TGTGCCAGCTCGAGGGGTGGGGAGCTGTTTTTT,CASSRGGELFF
TRBV15,medium-sized,TRBJ2-5,.,TGTGCCACCAGCCAGGGGACTTGGGAGACCCAGTACTTC,CATSQGTWETQYF
TRBV4-1,.,TRBJ2-5,TRBD2,TGCGCCAGCAGCCGGGGGGGACCAGAAGAGACCCAGTACTTC,CASSRGGPEETQYF
TRBV25-1,.,TRBJ2-7,.,TGTGCCAGCAGTGAAACAGGGTCCTCCTACGAGCAGTACTTC,CASSETGSSYEQYF
TRBV29-1,few,TRBJ2-5,.,TGCAGCGGGGCCTTCGGAGCGTTGACTCAAGAGACCCAGTACTTC,CSGAFGALTQETQYF
TRBV5-6,.,TRBJ1-4,.,TGTGCCAGCAGCTTGAAGATATCTAATGAAAAACTGTTTTTT,CASSLKISNEKLFF
TRBV30,.,TRBJ2-5,.,TGTGCCTCTAAGGGACCACCAATGGAGACCCAGTACTTC,CASKGPPMETQYF
TRBV3-1,once,TRBJ2-2,.,TGTGCCAGCAGCCAAGACCCCACCGGGGAGCTGTTTTTT,CASSQDPTGELFF
TRBV7-2,medium-sized,TRBJ1-4,TRBD1,TGTGCCAGCAGCCTCGCCGGGACAGGGGATGAAAAACTGTTTTTT,CASSLAGTGDEKLFF
TRBV4-1,.,TRBJ1-6,TRBD1,TGCGCCAGCAGCCAAGATCGGGACAGGGTCGTCCACTTT,CASSQDRDRVVHF
TRBV6-4,few,TRBJ2-2,.,TGTGCCAGCAGTGAGGAGATTACCGGGGAGCTGTTTTTT,CASSEEITGELFF
TRBV7-9,.,TRBJ2-4,.,TGTGCCAGCAGCTTAGCGCAGAGGGGTTCAGCCAAAAACATTCAGTACTTC,CASSLAQRGSAKNIQYF